A single sample gave rise to the 18 T cell receptor beta chains below, sequenced in a study of CD8 T cells in ankylosing spondylitis. TCRdb reprocessed the 5' RACE reads via MiXCR and lists one record per CDR3 protein. Of around 130,000 distinct CDR3 sequences in the sample, approximately 6.8% were seen once. What was sequenced was blood, either unsorted or a sorted T cell fraction (not recorded which). The receptors originated from a male donor with ankylosing spondylitis or in good health (not recorded which).

In this sample, this clonotype turned up many times. The J gene is TRBJ2-1, the V gene TRBV20-1, with a weak D call TRBD2 (6 bases). Trimming took off 3 bases at V and 4 bases at J, with 16 bases between the two ends. Germline CDR1 and CDR2: DFQATT and SNEGSKA (reference sequence). There are 15 residues in the CDR3. In nucleotides, the CDR3 is TGCAGTGCTAGTGTACCACTTGGGGGGTACAATGAGCAGTTCTTC. Protein sequence: CSASVPLGGYNEQFF.

Ten or more counts support this clonotype. This chain connects TRBV7-3 to TRBJ1-1; D perhaps matches TRBD1 (6 bases). Looked up from germline, CDR1 is SGHTA and CDR2 is FQGTGA. Trimming shortened V by 1 base and J by 0 bases, and 9 bases separated the two germline ends. The CDR3 contains 15 residues. The CDR3, as DNA: TGTGCCAGCAGCTTAATGGCAGGGGTGAACACTGAAGCTTTCTTT. This encodes CASSLMAGVNTEAFF.

In its sample, this clonotype was seen many times. The chain uses TRBV5-1 and TRBJ2-1; D is undetermined. V was clipped by 0 bases and J by 4 bases, with 2 bases between them. Germline loops: CDR1 SGHRS, CDR2 YFSETQ. This CDR3 spans 12 amino acids. CDR3 sequence: CASSLAYNEQFF. The CDR3 DNA sequence: TGCGCCAGCAGCTTGGCTTACAATGAGCAGTTCTTC.

This clonotype has at least ten counts. The DNA of the CDR3 is TGTGCCAGCAGCGCCCACTACGACGAGACCCAGTACTTC. Amino acid sequence: CASSAHYDETQYF. The chain recombines TRBV7-3 with TRBJ2-5; no definite D call. This CDR3 contains 13 residues. V lost 5 bases and J lost 5, with 12 bases in between. Looked up from germline, CDR1 is SGHTA and CDR2 is FQGTGA.

This clonotype was detected ten times or more. V gene TRBV7-8 combines with J gene TRBJ1-5; 7 nucleotides match TRBD1. CDR3 length: 12 amino acids. Trimming at V came to 6 bases and at J to 12 bases, leaving 8 bases not matched to a gene. Germline loops: CDR1 SGHVS, CDR2 FQNEAQ. The CDR3 protein is CASSFGTDFQHF. The CDR3 DNA reads TGTGCCAGCAGTTTTGGGACAGACTTCCAGCATTTT. The entire variable domain, with the rest obtained from reference TRBV7-8 and TRBJ1-5, is as follows: GAGVSQSPRYKVAKRGQDVALRCDPISGHVSLFWYQQALGQGPEFLTYFQNEAQLDKSGLPSDRFFAERPEGSVSTLKIQRTQQEDSAVYLCASSFGTDFQHFGDGTRLSIL.

This clonotype came up many times. The V gene is TRBV7-2, the J gene TRBJ1-1; no firm D call. The V gene's germline CDR1 is SGHTA and CDR2 FQGNSA. The V and J ends lost 1 base and 1 base respectively, with 10 bases between them. The CDR3 is 15 residues long. CDR3 region: CASSLVENSNTEAFF. Here the CDR3 DNA reads TGTGCCAGCAGCTTAGTCGAGAATTCGAACACTGAAGCTTTCTTT.

At least ten counts were recorded for this clonotype. The rearrangement uses TRBV5-1 and TRBJ1-5; D is perhaps TRBD1 (6 bases). This CDR3 is built from 17 residues. Germline loops: CDR1 SGHRS, CDR2 YFSETQ. V was clipped by 0 bases and J by 0 bases, with 13 bases between them. CDR3 region: CASSLGPQGISNQPQHF. As DNA, the CDR3 is TGCGCCAGCAGCTTGGGACCCCAGGGGATTAGCAATCAGCCCCAGCATTTT.

This clonotype was found many times. The chain carries TRBV29-1 and TRBJ1-3, with no clear D. The V gene lost 0 bases and the J gene lost 2 bases, with 17 bases spanning the gap. The CDR3 runs to 17 residues. Germline values: CDR1 SQVTM, CDR2 ANQGSEA. The CDR3 region is CSVEDPEGQLAGNTIYF. The CDR3 DNA reads TGCAGCGTTGAAGATCCGGAAGGCCAGCTTGCTGGAAACACCATATATTTT.

In its sample, this clonotype was seen many times. The chain links TRBV24-1 to TRBJ2-1; D gene uncertain. CDR3 length equals 12 residues. Deletions cut 3 bases from V and 3 bases from J, with 2 bases between. CDR1 and CDR2 from the germline V gene are KGHDR and SFDVKD. The CDR3 spells CATSDSYNEQFF. The CDR3 coding sequence is TGTGCCACCAGTGATAGCTACAATGAGCAGTTCTTC.

In its sample, this clonotype was seen many times. The chain combines TRBV5-1 with TRBJ2-7; tentatively, D is TRBD1 (5 bases). Trimming left V 5 bases short and J 7 bases short, with 19 bases between. This CDR3 spans 14 amino acids. CDR1 is SGHRS and CDR2 is YFSETQ in the germline V gene. In DNA form, the CDR3 reads TGCGCCAGCAGTTCGGACATAGGCCTAATTGAGCAGTACTTC. Its protein product is CASSSDIGLIEQYF. The full variable domain, in which reference TRBV5-1 and TRBJ2-7 provide the parts outside the CDR3, is KAGVTQTPRYLIKTRGQQVTLSCSPISGHRSVSWYQQTPGQGLQFLFEYFSETQRNKGNFPGRFSGRQFSNSRSEMNVSTLELGDSALYLCASSSDIGLIEQYFGPGTRLTVT.

This clonotype appeared many times. CDR3 DNA: TGCGCCAGCAGCAACTTTCTAGCGGGGCCTGGTCTCGAGCAGTACTTC. It codes for CASSNFLAGPGLEQYF. J is TRBJ2-7 and V is TRBV5-1, with 9 bases aligning to TRBD2. V lost 4 bases, J lost 6 bases, and 14 bases stayed unmatched. Germline-derived CDR1 and CDR2 are SGHRS and YFSETQ. The CDR3 is 16 residues long.

This clonotype has ten or more counts. This sequence joins TRBV6-2 or TRBV6-3 and TRBJ1-2; D remains unclear. V lost 0 bases to trimming and J lost 0 bases, with 20 bases between them. CDR3 length equals 19 residues. Per the germline V gene, CDR1 is MNHEY and CDR2 is SVGEGT. CDR3 coding DNA: TGTGCCAGCAGTTACTCCAGTCGGGGATTCTTCCCCCCTAACTATGGCTACACCTTC. This translates into CASSYSSRGFFPPNYGYTF.

This clonotype occurred many times. The chain joins TRBV7-9 to TRBJ1-1; the D is unclear. The CDR3 loop spans 14 amino acids. V shed 7 bases and J shed 3 bases, with 15 bases lying between them. Germline V gene data show CDR1 as SEHNR and CDR2 as FQNEAQ (reference sequence). CDR3 DNA: TGTGCCAGCACCCGGAGTTTTGTGGACACTGAAGCTTTCTTT. This gives the protein CASTRSFVDTEAFF.

Many counts were recorded for this clonotype. The CDR3 nucleotides read TGCAGTGCAGCAGCCCAGGGGGCGGGGGATGGCTACACCTTC. Its translation is CSAAAQGAGDGYTF. The rearrangement links TRBV20-1 to TRBJ1-2; TRBD1 aligns across 8 bases. J lost 6 bases, V lost 6 bases, and 12 bases had no gene match. Germline loops: CDR1 DFQATT, CDR2 SNEGSKA (reference sequence). CDR3 length: 14 residues.

This clonotype occurred many times. CDR3 loop: CSALGTGTSGSGEQFF. The CDR3 bases are TGCAGTGCCCTCGGAACCGGGACTAGCGGGAGTGGAGAGCAGTTCTTC. V and J are TRBV20-1 and TRBJ2-1, with TRBD2 identical over 14 bases. This CDR3 spans 16 amino acids. The germline CDR1 and CDR2 sequences are DFQATT and SNEGSKA (reference sequence). Trimming cost V 6 bases and J 10 bases; bases outside gene matches: 14.

This clonotype was seen repeatedly, ten times or more. The chain employs TRBV12-3 or TRBV12-4 and TRBJ2-7; D assignment may be TRBD1 or TRBD2 (7 bases each). The CDR3 loop spans 14 amino acids. The V end lost 3 bases, the J end lost 2 bases, and 11 bases lay between the germline ends. The CDR3 bases are TGTGCCAGCAGTTTGAGCGGGACAGCCTACGAGCAGTACTTC. This translates into CASSLSGTAYEQYF.

This clonotype has ten or more counts. The J gene is TRBJ2-7, the V gene TRBV2; D may match TRBD1 or TRBD2 (5 bases each). CDR3 length: 15 amino acids. Germline assignment: CDR1 SNHLY and CDR2 FYNNEI. The V end was cut by 5 bases, the J end by 0 bases, with 14 bases between. As DNA, the CDR3 is TGTGCCAGCAGTCAATCCCGGGGCATCTCCTACGAGCAGTACTTC. This codes for CASSQSRGISYEQYF.

This clonotype has at least ten counts. This chain connects TRBV7-3 to TRBJ2-7; TRBD2 might be the D (6 bases). The CDR3 sequence is 14 residues long. The V gene's germline CDR1 is SGHTA and CDR2 FQGTGA. Trimming took 3 bases from V and 5 from J, leaving 14 bases between them. Written as DNA, the CDR3 is TGTGCCAGCAGCTTGGTCGGGAGTAAGAACGAGCAGTACTTC. Translation: CASSLVGSKNEQYF.